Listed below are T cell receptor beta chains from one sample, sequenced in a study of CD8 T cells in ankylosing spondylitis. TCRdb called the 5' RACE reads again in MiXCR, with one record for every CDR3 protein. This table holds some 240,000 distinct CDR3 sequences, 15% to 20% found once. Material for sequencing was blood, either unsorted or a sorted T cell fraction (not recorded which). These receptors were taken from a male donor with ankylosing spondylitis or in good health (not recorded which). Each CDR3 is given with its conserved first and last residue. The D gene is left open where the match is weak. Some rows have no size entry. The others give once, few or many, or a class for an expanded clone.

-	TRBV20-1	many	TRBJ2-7	CSARRPGPVMDEQYF	TGCAGTGCTCGCCGGCCCGGGCCGGTAATGGACGAGCAGTACTTC
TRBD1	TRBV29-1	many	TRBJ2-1	CSVSQGYHEQFF	TGCAGCGTGTCACAGGGGTACCATGAGCAGTTCTTC
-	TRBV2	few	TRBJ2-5	CASSDMTGAETQYF	TGTGCCAGCAGTGACATGACGGGGGCCGAGACCCAGTACTTC
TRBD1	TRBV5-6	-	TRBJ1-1	CASSLGDRGSRFRNLNTEAFF	TGTGCCAGCAGCTTAGGGGACAGGGGGTCTCGATTCCGTAATTTGAACACTGAAGCTTTCTTT
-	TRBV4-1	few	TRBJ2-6	CASSQDRRVAAMTF	TGCGCCAGCAGCCAAGATCGCAGGGTCGCTGCGATGACTTTC
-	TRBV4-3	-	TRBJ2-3	CASSQEGSLREITDTQYF	TGCGCCAGCAGCCAAGAGGGAAGTCTCCGGGAGATCACAGATACGCAGTATTTT
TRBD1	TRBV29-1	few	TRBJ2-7	CSVDSWGQGTYEQYF	TGCAGCGTTGATTCCTGGGGACAGGGAACCTACGAGCAGTACTTC
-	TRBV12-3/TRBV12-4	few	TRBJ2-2	CASSLRQFAAGELFF	TGTGCCAGCAGTCTCAGACAGTTTGCGGCCGGGGAGCTGTTTTTT
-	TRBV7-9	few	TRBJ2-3	CASSLASKTQYF	TGTGCCAGCAGCTTAGCTAGCAAGACGCAGTATTTT
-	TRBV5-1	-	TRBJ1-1	CASSLAGGTNTEAFF	TGCGCCAGCAGCTTGGCTGGGGGGACCAACACTGAAGCTTTCTTT
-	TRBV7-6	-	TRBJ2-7	CASSRGGLEQYF	TGTGCCAGCAGCCGCGGTGGGCTCGAGCAGTACTTC
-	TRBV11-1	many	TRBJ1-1	CASSLSWSSEAFF	TGTGCCAGCAGCTTAAGTTGGTCCAGTGAAGCTTTCTTT
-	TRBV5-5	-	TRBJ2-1	CASSLGGEYYNEQFF	TGTGCCAGCAGCTTAGGAGGGGAGTACTACAATGAGCAGTTCTTC
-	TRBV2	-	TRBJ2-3	CASSLREVTDTQYF	TGTGCCAGCAGTCTCAGGGAAGTCACAGATACGCAGTATTTT
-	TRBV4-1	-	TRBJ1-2	CASSQVGDYGYTF	TGCGCCAGCAGCCAAGTAGGGGACTATGGCTACACCTTC
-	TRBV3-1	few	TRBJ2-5	CASSQEAGRTEGTQYF	TGTGCCAGCAGCCAAGAAGCCGGTCGGACAGAAGGGACCCAGTACTTC
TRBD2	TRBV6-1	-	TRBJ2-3	CASRSEREFIADTQYF	TGTGCCAGCAGATCTGAGCGGGAGTTCATCGCAGATACGCAGTATTTT
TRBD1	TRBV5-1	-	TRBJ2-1	CASRSTGQGENEQFF	TGCGCCAGCAGATCTACGGGACAGGGAGAGAATGAGCAGTTCTTC
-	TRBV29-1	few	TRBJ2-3	CSVGPSDTQYF	TGCAGCGTCGGCCCCTCAGATACGCAGTATTTT
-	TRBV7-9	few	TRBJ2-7	CASSLANGAVEQYF	TGTGCCAGCAGCTTAGCGAATGGGGCAGTCGAGCAGTACTTC
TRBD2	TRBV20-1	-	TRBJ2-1	CSAPNPLAGGPILDEQFF	TGCAGTGCACCTAATCCACTAGCGGGAGGGCCGATTCTGGATGAGCAGTTCTTC
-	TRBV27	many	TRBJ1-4	CASSPVQGQEKLFF	TGTGCCAGCAGTCCGGTACAGGGTCAGGAAAAACTGTTTTTT
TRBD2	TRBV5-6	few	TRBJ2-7	CASSLAAGESSYEQYF	TGTGCCAGCAGCTTGGCGGCGGGAGAGAGCTCCTACGAGCAGTACTTC
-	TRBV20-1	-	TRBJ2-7	CSALVDTISYEQYF	TGCAGTGCTTTGGTGGACACCATCTCCTACGAGCAGTACTTC
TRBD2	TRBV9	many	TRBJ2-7	CASSPSGVREGEQYF	TGTGCCAGCAGCCCTAGCGGAGTCCGAGAGGGAGAGCAGTACTTC
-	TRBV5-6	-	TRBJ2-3	CASSLAGGGGDTQYF	TGTGCCAGCAGCTTGGCCGGGGGCGGCGGTGATACGCAGTATTTT
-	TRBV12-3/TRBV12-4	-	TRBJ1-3	CASSLSTIYF	TGTGCCAGCAGTTTGAGCACCATATATTTT
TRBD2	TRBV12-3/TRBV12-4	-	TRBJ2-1	CASSLGASGSDEQFF	TGTGCCAGCAGTTTAGGGGCTAGCGGGAGCGATGAGCAGTTCTTC
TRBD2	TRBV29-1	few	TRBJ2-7	CSVEEGGKIEPGRYEQYF	TGCAGCGTTGAAGAAGGAGGAAAAATTGAACCCGGGAGGTACGAGCAGTACTTC
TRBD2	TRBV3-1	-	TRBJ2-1	CATSQEPGLANAYNEQFF	TGTGCCACCAGCCAAGAGCCAGGACTAGCAAACGCATACAATGAGCAGTTCTTC
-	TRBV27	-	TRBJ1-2	CASSSGENYGYTF	TGTGCCAGCAGTTCAGGGGAGAACTATGGCTACACCTTC
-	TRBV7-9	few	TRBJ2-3	CASNPTLGVSTDTQYF	TGTGCCAGCAACCCTACTTTGGGGGTTAGCACAGATACGCAGTATTTT
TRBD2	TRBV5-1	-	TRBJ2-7	CASSEGLAGEEQYF	TGCGCCAGCAGCGAGGGACTAGCGGGAGAGGAGCAGTACTTC
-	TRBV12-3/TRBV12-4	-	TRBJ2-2	CASSWELLSGELFF	TGTGCCAGCAGCTGGGAATTACTCTCCGGGGAGCTGTTTTTT
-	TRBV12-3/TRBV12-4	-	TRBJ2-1	CASSGGGGREQFF	TGTGCCAGCAGTGGGGGTGGGGGCAGAGAGCAGTTCTTC
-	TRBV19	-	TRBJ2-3	CASSIRHTSTDTQYF	TGTGCCAGTAGTATTCGGCATACGAGCACAGATACGCAGTATTTT
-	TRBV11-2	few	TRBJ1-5	CASSLVGGSQPQHF	TGTGCCAGCAGCTTAGTTGGGGGCTCGCAGCCCCAGCATTTT